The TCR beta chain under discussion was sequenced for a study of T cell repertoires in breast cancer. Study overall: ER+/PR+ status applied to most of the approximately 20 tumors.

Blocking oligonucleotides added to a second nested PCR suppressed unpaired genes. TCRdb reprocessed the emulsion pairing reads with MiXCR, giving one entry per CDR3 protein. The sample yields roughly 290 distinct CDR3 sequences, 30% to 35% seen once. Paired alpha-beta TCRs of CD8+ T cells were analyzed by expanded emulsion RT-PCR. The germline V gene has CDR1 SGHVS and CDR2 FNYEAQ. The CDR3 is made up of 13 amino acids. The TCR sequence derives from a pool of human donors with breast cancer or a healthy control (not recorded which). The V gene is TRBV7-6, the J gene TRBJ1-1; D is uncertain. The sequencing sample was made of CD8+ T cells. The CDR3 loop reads CSSSFGRCTEAFF. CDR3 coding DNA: TGTTCTAGCAGCTTTGGTCGCTGCACTGAAGCTTTCTTT.